This passage covers 23 T cell receptor beta chains from one sample sequenced in a study of shared clonotypes between healthy human individuals. Sequenced by immunoSEQ multiplex PCR; TCRdb stores in-frame clones only, minus some. The sample lists 730,000 or so clones; 55% to 75% were seen once. Sequencing input: memory CD4+ T cells sorted from blood. Subset of the sample: CD45RA-negative fraction. These TCRs come from a woman under 40 in good health.

The gene calls are TRBV27 and TRBJ1-5, with a tentative D call TRBD1 (5 bases). With 4 bases removed from V and 2 bases from J, the gap between germline ends came to 9 bases. Germline V CDR1 and CDR2: MNHEY, SMNVEV (reference sequence). This CDR3 is 14 amino acids long. CDR3 protein: CASSYQGGNQPQHF. The CDR3 DNA follows: TGTGCCAGCAGTTATCAGGGAGGCAATCAGCCCCAGCATTTT.

V is TRBV29-1 and J is TRBJ2-5; D remains ambiguous. The length of the CDR3 is 12 residues. Trimming shortened V by 6 bases and J by 5 bases, and 13 bases separated the two germline ends. Per germline, CDR1 SQVTM and CDR2 ANQGSEA. This chain's CDR3 is CSVKQGIETQYF. CDR3 nucleotide sequence: TGCAGCGTGAAACAAGGGATTGAGACCCAGTACTTC.

This chain connects TRBV5-4 to TRBJ2-2, with D possibly matching TRBD1 (5 bases). This CDR3 contains 13 residues. Germline V gene sequence: CDR1 SGHNT, CDR2 YYREEE (reference sequence). Trimming left V 2 bases short and J 5 bases short, with 7 bases between. CDR3 sequence: CASSFQGTGELFF. The CDR3 DNA follows: TGTGCCAGCAGCTTTCAGGGAACCGGGGAGCTGTTTTTT.

This clone was found a few times. J is TRBJ2-1 and V is TRBV5-1, with unresolved D. V gave up 4 bases and J gave up 0 bases, with 11 bases separating them. The CDR3 is made up of 15 amino acids. Per germline, CDR1 SGHRS and CDR2 YFSETQ. In DNA form, the CDR3 reads TGCGCCAGCAGCGAAACCCCTACCTCCTACAATGAGCAGTTCTTC. Protein product: CASSETPTSYNEQFF.

This chain connects TRBV2 to TRBJ2-7; D not certain. Trimming left V 4 bases short and J 5 bases short, with 12 bases between. This CDR3 has 13 amino acids. Germline-derived CDR1 and CDR2 are SNHLY and FYNNEI. CDR3 residues: CASSGSSFDEQYF. CDR3 in DNA: TGTGCCAGCAGTGGGAGTTCCTTTGACGAGCAGTACTTC.

The rearrangement uses TRBV5-1 and TRBJ2-2; D could derive from TRBD1 or TRBD2 (5 bases each). Trimming took 3 bases from V and 4 from J, leaving 13 bases between them. Per the germline V gene, CDR1 is SGHRS and CDR2 is YFSETQ. This CDR3 contains 15 residues. The DNA for the CDR3 is TGCGCCAGCAGCTCTGAGGGGTCGCGCACCGGGGAGCTGTTTTTT. Its protein is CASSSEGSRTGELFF.

This clone was picked up a small number of times. The rearrangement uses TRBV6-1 and TRBJ2-7, with 14 bases matching TRBD2. From germline, CDR1 is MNHNS and CDR2 SASEGT. This CDR3 has 15 residues. V was clipped by 7 bases and J by 3 bases; unmatched bases: 5. CDR3 residues: CASIPGLAGVYEQYF. CDR3 DNA sequence: TGTGCCAGCATCCCGGGACTAGCGGGAGTCTACGAGCAGTACTTC.

V is TRBV28 and J is TRBJ2-1; D remains unclear. Germline loops: CDR1 MDHEN, CDR2 SYDVKM. CDR3 size: 10 residues. The V and J ends lost 4 bases and 12 bases respectively, with 7 bases between them. DNA for the CDR3: TGTGCCAGCAGTTCTCTTAGGCAGTTCTTC. This gives the protein CASSSLRQFF.

This sequence joins TRBV29-1 and TRBJ2-1; D call uncertain. The CDR3 consists of 11 residues. CDR1 SQVTM and CDR2 ANQGSEA come from the germline V gene. Trimming stripped 0 bases from V and 15 bases from J, with 12 bases between. CDR3: CSVEDGARWFF. The DNA of the CDR3 is TGCAGCGTTGAAGATGGTGCTAGATGGTTCTTC.

CDR3 in DNA: TGTGCCAGCAGCTCTCCCCTTGGTAGCGGGAGCTCCTACGAGCAGTACTTC. Its protein product is CASSSPLGSGSSYEQYF. The V call is TRBV11-1, the J call TRBJ2-7; 9 bases are a match to TRBD2. Germline assignment: CDR1 SGHAT and CDR2 FQDESV (reference sequence). V gave up 4 bases and J gave up 0 bases; unmatched junction bases: 10. The length of the CDR3 is 17 residues.

This chain connects TRBV19 to TRBJ2-1; tentatively, D is TRBD1 (5 bases). Germline V gene lookup returns CDR1 LNHDA and CDR2 SQIVND (reference sequence). There are 16 residues in the CDR3. V gave up 3 bases and J gave up 8 bases, with 20 bases separating them. Here the CDR3 DNA reads TGTGCCAGTAGTATCCTTTTAGGAGTAGGGGCCGATGAGCAGTTCTTC. It specifies CASSILLGVGADEQFF.

This clone was counted once. The chain combines TRBV11-2 with TRBJ2-1; D unclear. The CDR3 is 11 residues long. Germline assignment: CDR1 SGHAT and CDR2 FQNNGV. V lost 4 bases, J lost 13 bases, and 11 bases lay in between. CDR3 nucleotide sequence: TGTGCCAGCAGCTCGATGTCGGCCCAGTTCTTC. Translated: CASSSMSAQFF.

The V call is TRBV6-5, the J call TRBJ2-3; D not resolved. Germline values: CDR1 MNHEY, CDR2 SVGAGI. The CDR3 covers 15 residues. V lost 2 bases and J lost 2, with 11 bases in between. Written as DNA, the CDR3 is TGTGCCAGCAGTTACCTGGCACTCTCCACAGATACGCAGTATTTT. It is translated as CASSYLALSTDTQYF.

Concerning this clone itself: This clone may be a read error of a much larger clone one base away. Other DNA variants within this sample encode the same CDR3. The CDR3 nucleotides read TGTGCCAGCAGCTCGGGACTAGCGGGATCCTACGAGCAGTACTTC. It translates to CASSSGLAGSYEQYF. This chain joins TRBV7-2 and TRBJ2-7; TRBD2 matches 13 bases. J gave up 1 base and V 4 bases, and 1 base lay outside the gene matches. The CDR3 sequence is 15 residues long. Germline V gene data show CDR1 as SGHTA and CDR2 as FQGNSA.

This sequence joins TRBV5-4 and TRBJ1-4; TRBD1 matches at 7 bases. Germline loops: CDR1 SGHNT, CDR2 YYREEE (reference sequence). This CDR3 is 15 amino acids long. The V segment lost 0 bases and the J segment 8 bases; nucleotides outside the gene matches: 7. The CDR3 sequence: CASSLAGGDREKLFF. In nucleotides, the CDR3 is TGTGCCAGCAGCTTGGCCGGGGGGGACAGAGAAAAACTGTTTTTT.

V usage is TRBV5-4 and J usage is TRBJ1-1; 8 nucleotides line up with TRBD1. V gave up 4 bases and J gave up 2 bases; unmatched junction bases: 7. Germline V gene sequence: CDR1 SGHNT, CDR2 YYREEE (reference sequence). The CDR3 is 15 amino acids. The CDR3 protein is CASSTGQGLNTEAFF. The CDR3 nucleotides read TGTGCCAGCAGCACCGGACAGGGCTTAAACACTGAAGCTTTCTTT.

Comment on this clone: It is likely a read error: a sequence one base away is far more abundant. The chain couples TRBV19 to TRBJ1-5, with D possibly being TRBD1 (5 bases). Germline V gene lookup returns CDR1 LNHDA and CDR2 SQIVND (reference sequence). The length of the CDR3 is 16 residues. CDR3 nucleotides: TGTGTCAGTAGTATATCCCGGGACCAGGTCAATCAGCCCCAGCATTTT. This codes for CVSSISRDQVNQPQHF.

This clone was counted a few times. Just one base apart from a much larger clone, this may be a read error. The chain combines TRBV7-2 with TRBJ2-7, with D unclear. CDR1 and CDR2 (germline): SGHTA, FQGNSA. V gave up 8 bases and J gave up 3 bases, with 5 bases separating them. The CDR3 is 10 residues long. For the CDR3, the DNA is TGTGCCAGCGGAGACTACGAGCAGTACTTC. This codes for CASGDYEQYF.

V is TRBV28 and J is TRBJ2-1, with a tentative D call TRBD1 (7 bases). V lost 1 base, J lost 5 bases, and 15 bases lay in between. The CDR3 has 16 amino acids. CDR1 is MDHEN, CDR2 SYDVKM, per germline. CDR3 residues: CASSLFDPRGDNEQFF. CDR3 DNA sequence: TGTGCCAGCAGTTTATTCGACCCCAGGGGGGACAATGAGCAGTTCTTC.

This clone has more than one count but fewer than ten. CDR3 nucleotide sequence: TGTGCCAGCAGCTCAGCGCCGAACACTGAAGCTTTCTTT. Encoded protein: CASSSAPNTEAFF. The chain carries TRBV7-2 and TRBJ1-1; no clear D. Trimming pared 4 bases from V and 1 base from J, leaving 7 bases between. This CDR3 is 13 amino acids long. Germline V gene data show CDR1 as SGHTA and CDR2 as FQGNSA.

This chain joins TRBV11-2 and TRBJ2-7; D might be TRBD1 or TRBD2, each matching 5 bases. The V gene's germline CDR1 is SGHAT and CDR2 FQNNGV. CDR3 length: 15 residues. The V end lost 0 bases, the J end lost 7 bases, and 16 bases lay between the germline ends. As DNA, the CDR3 is TGTGCCAGCAGCTTAGAAACCGTTGCGAGGGGAGAGCAGTACTTC. Residues: CASSLETVARGEQYF.

This clone was found many times. The rearrangement uses TRBV15 and TRBJ2-3, with 11 bases matching TRBD2. The CDR3 is 14 amino acids. Germline V gene lookup returns CDR1 LNHNV and CDR2 YYDKDF (reference sequence). After removal of 11 bases from V and 3 bases from J, the junction contained 7 bases not matched to a gene. For the CDR3, the DNA is TGTGCCGCCAAGGGACTAGCGGAGACAGATACGCAGTATTTT. Protein product: CAAKGLAETDTQYF. The whole variable domain, remainder taken from reference TRBV15 and TRBJ2-3, is DAMVIQNPRYQVTQFGKPVTLSCSQTLNHNVMYWYQQKSSQAPKLLFHYYDKDFNNEADTPDNFQSRRPNTSFCFLDIRSPGLGDTAMYLCAAKGLAETDTQYFGPGTRLTVL.

V usage is TRBV2 and J usage is TRBJ2-1; maybe TRBD1 (5 bases). Germline V gene lookup returns CDR1 SNHLY and CDR2 FYNNEI. Trimming took 1 base from V and 6 from J, leaving 13 bases between them. This CDR3 comprises 15 residues. CDR3 amino acids: CASSEEGIAVNEQFF. Here the CDR3 DNA reads TGTGCCAGCAGTGAAGAGGGGATAGCTGTCAATGAGCAGTTCTTC.